One and the same sample provided the 15 T cell receptor beta chains below, sequenced in a study of T cell repertoires in ileal Crohn's disease. Sequenced by immunoSEQ multiplex PCR; TCRdb stores in-frame clones only, minus some. Found here are fewer than 8,000 clones, 70% to 80% of them singletons; the top ten hold approximately 15%. Sequencing used ileal tissue. The receptors were gathered from an adult with Crohn's disease.

This clone was seen more than once but under ten times. The V and J genes are TRBV6-5 and TRBJ2-3; D is ambiguous. This CDR3 has 14 residues. Germline CDR1 is MNHEY and CDR2 is SVGAGI. V dropped 0 bases and J dropped 5 bases, with 9 bases sitting between them. CDR3 residues: CASSYSMHGDTQYF. The DNA for the CDR3 is TGTGCCAGCAGTTACTCGATGCACGGAGATACGCAGTATTTT.

The rearrangement uses TRBV5-8 and TRBJ2-6, with a possible D match to TRBD2 (6 bases). CDR1 is SGHTS, CDR2 YDEGEE, per germline. The length of the CDR3 is 16 residues. Trimming cost V 4 bases and J 0 bases, with 11 bases left between them. CDR3 DNA: TGTGCCAGCAGCCGGGACTCCTACTCTGGGGCCAACGTCCTGACTTTC. It yields the protein CASSRDSYSGANVLTF.

This chain uses TRBV5-8 with TRBJ2-4; D gene ambiguous. Trimming shortened V by 0 bases and J by 0 bases, and 10 bases separated the two germline ends. The germline V gene has CDR1 SGHTS and CDR2 YDEGEE. The CDR3 runs to 16 residues. CDR3 sequence (DNA): TGTGCCAGCAGCTTGGGGCAGACACTAGCCAAAAACATTCAGTACTTC. Translated: CASSLGQTLAKNIQYF.

The chain couples TRBV7-2 to TRBJ2-7, with D perhaps TRBD2 (6 bases). Germline-derived CDR1 and CDR2 are SGHTA and FQGNSA. This CDR3 is built from 14 residues. Trimming cost V 5 bases and J 2 bases, with 13 bases left between them. The CDR3 is CASSPSGTAYEQYF. The CDR3 nucleotides read TGTGCCAGCAGCCCGTCCGGGACTGCCTACGAGCAGTACTTC.

The J gene is TRBJ1-1, the V gene TRBV5-1; the D gene is possibly TRBD1 (6 bases). Germline V gene data show CDR1 as SGHRS and CDR2 as YFSETQ. The ends were cut back, 4 bases at V and 10 bases at J, with 17 bases in the middle. The CDR3 has 13 amino acids. CDR3 coding DNA: TGCGCCAGCAGCACCCCGAGGGGGTCTGTAGCTTTCTTT. It translates to CASSTPRGSVAFF.

The chain is built from TRBV30 and TRBJ1-4; weak D call: TRBD1 (5 bases). V was clipped by 2 bases and J by 0 bases, with 16 bases between them. Germline CDR1 GTSNPN, CDR2 SVGIG (reference sequence). CDR3 size: 17 residues. The CDR3 loop is CAWSSSDSPSTNEKLFF. Written as DNA, the CDR3 is TGTGCCTGGAGTTCCTCAGACAGCCCTTCAACTAATGAAAAACTGTTTTTT.

A few counts support this clone. The CDR3 bases are TGTGCCAGCAGCTTCCAGCGGGAGCCCAATGAGCAGTTCTTC. This translates into CASSFQREPNEQFF. The chain links TRBV7-2 to TRBJ2-1, with TRBD2 matching over 8 bases. Trimming removed 3 bases from V and 6 bases from J; junction bases left unmatched: 4. Germline CDR1 and CDR2: SGHTA and FQGNSA. The CDR3 runs to 14 residues.

The gene calls are TRBV6-5 and TRBJ1-2; D gene unclear. Germline V gene lookup returns CDR1 MNHEY and CDR2 SVGAGI. V dropped 5 bases and J dropped 0 bases, with 7 bases sitting between them. The CDR3 consists of 13 residues. The CDR3 sequence is CASSTETNYGYTF. DNA of the CDR3: TGTGCCAGCAGTACAGAGACTAACTATGGCTACACCTTC.

CDR3 sequence: CASSPAGQMEYGYTF. The CDR3 nucleotides read TGTGCCAGCTCACCAGCCGGACAGATGGAGTATGGCTACACCTTC. This chain joins TRBV18 and TRBJ1-2, with D perhaps TRBD1 (6 bases). Between the trimmed V and J ends, which lost 2 bases and 5 bases, there was a span of 15 bases. The CDR3 is made up of 15 amino acids. In germline, CDR1 is KGHSH, CDR2 LQKENI.

V usage is TRBV7-3 and J usage is TRBJ1-1; tentatively, D is TRBD1 (5 bases). The CDR3 consists of 15 residues. Germline CDR1 is SGHTA and CDR2 is FQGTGA. V shed 1 base and J shed 0 bases, with 9 bases lying between them. The CDR3 reads CASSLNPGMNTEAFF. CDR3 nucleotide sequence: TGTGCCAGCAGCTTAAATCCAGGGATGAACACTGAAGCTTTCTTT. Combining the CDR3 with reference TRBV7-3 and TRBJ1-1 gives the whole variable domain GAGVSQTPSNKVTEKGKYVELRCDPISGHTALYWYRQSLGQGPEFLIYFQGTGAADDSGLPNDRFFAVRPEGSVSTLKIQRTERGDSAVYLCASSLNPGMNTEAFFGQGTRLTVV.

A single count supports this clone. The chain has TRBV7-3 and TRBJ2-3; 9 positions agree with TRBD2. V lost 4 bases to trimming and J lost 5 bases; unmatched junction nucleotides: 10. The germline CDR1 and CDR2 sequences are SGHTA and FQGTGA. CDR3 length equals 16 residues. The CDR3 DNA reads as TGTGCCAGCAGCTCCTCCCCTAGCGGGATGGGAGATACGCAGTATTTT. Its protein is CASSSSPSGMGDTQYF.

V is TRBV19 and J is TRBJ2-7, with a tentative D call TRBD1 (5 bases). V was clipped by 3 bases and J by 0 bases, with 12 bases between them. The length of the CDR3 is 15 residues. Germline assignment: CDR1 LNHDA and CDR2 SQIVND (reference sequence). The CDR3 here is CASSIDSQTSYEQYF. The CDR3 DNA reads TGTGCCAGTAGTATCGACAGCCAAACCTCCTACGAGCAGTACTTC.

V and J are TRBV27 and TRBJ1-3; TRBD1 is a possible D gene (6 bases). Germline CDR1 is MNHEY and CDR2 is SMNVEV (reference sequence). This CDR3 has 15 residues. Trimming left V 5 bases short and J 2 bases short, with 13 bases between. DNA for the CDR3: TGTGCCAGCAGTCGGACCAACAGGGCTGGAAACACCATATATTTT. Translating gives CASSRTNRAGNTIYF.

V usage is TRBV28 and J usage is TRBJ2-3; D perhaps matches TRBD2 (7 bases). CDR3 length: 18 amino acids. V lost 6 bases and J lost 2, with 24 bases in between. Per germline, CDR1 MDHEN and CDR2 SYDVKM. Here the CDR3 DNA reads TGTGCCAGCAGACTAGGATTCAGGCGGGGGCGCCTCACAGATACGCAGTATTTT. It encodes CASRLGFRRGRLTDTQYF.

This chain joins TRBV28 and TRBJ1-3; 7 bases are shared with TRBD1. The CDR3 is made up of 15 amino acids. V trimming: 1 base; J trimming: 5 bases; junction bases outside the gene matches: 5. Germline CDR1 and CDR2: MDHEN and SYDVKM. The CDR3 here is CASSLYGTERNTIYF. The CDR3 DNA follows: TGTGCCAGCAGTTTATATGGGACAGAACGAAACACCATATATTTT. Full variable domain (remainder filled in from reference TRBV28 and TRBJ1-3): DVKVTQSSRYLVKRTGEKVFLECVQDMDHENMFWYRQDPGLGLRLIYFSYDVKMKEKGDIPEGYSVSREKKERFSLILESASTNQTSMYLCASSLYGTERNTIYFGEGSWLTVV.